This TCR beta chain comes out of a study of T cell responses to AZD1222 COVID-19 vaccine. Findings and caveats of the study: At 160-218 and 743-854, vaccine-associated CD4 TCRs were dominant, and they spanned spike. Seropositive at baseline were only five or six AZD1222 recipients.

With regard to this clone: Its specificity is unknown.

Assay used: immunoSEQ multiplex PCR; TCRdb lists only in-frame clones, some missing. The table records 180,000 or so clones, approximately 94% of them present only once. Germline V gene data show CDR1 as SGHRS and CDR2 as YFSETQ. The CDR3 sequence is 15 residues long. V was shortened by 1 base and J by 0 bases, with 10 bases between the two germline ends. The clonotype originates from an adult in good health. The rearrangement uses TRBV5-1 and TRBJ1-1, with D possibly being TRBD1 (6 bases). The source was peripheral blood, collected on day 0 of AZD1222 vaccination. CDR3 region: CASSLLTGVNTEAFF. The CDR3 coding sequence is TGCGCCAGCAGCTTGCTGACAGGTGTGAACACTGAAGCTTTCTTT.